Listed here are 7 T cell receptor beta chains from one sample, sequenced in a study of blood T cell repertoires in COVID-19. The repertoire was sequenced with immunoSEQ multiplex PCR; TCRdb's copy has only in-frame clones and lacks some. The sample gives 150,000 to 200,000 clones, roughly 80% of which show up once; approximately 15% is in the top ten. Material for sequencing was PBMCs or T cells enriched from blood (not recorded which). The source of these receptors is a woman aged 45-60 years who had recovered from COVID-19.

The chain employs TRBV3-1 (or the pseudogene TRBV3-2) and TRBJ2-1, with 9 bases lining up with TRBD1. V was clipped by 6 bases and J by 8 bases; unmatched bases: 8. This CDR3 has 14 residues. CDR1 and CDR2 from the germline V gene are LGHDT and YNNKEL (reference sequence). In DNA form, the CDR3 reads TGTGCCAGCAGGGCGGGGACAGGGAGCGATGAGCAGTTCTTC. Protein product: CASRAGTGSDEQFF.

The gene calls are TRBV6-6 and TRBJ2-3; a possible D gene is TRBD1 (5 bases). Trimming took 5 bases from V and 5 from J, leaving 20 bases between them. The CDR3 has 16 residues. Germline V gives CDR1 MNHNY, CDR2 SVGAGI (reference sequence). The CDR3 DNA reads TGTGCCAGCAGTCGTAGGGGCTCCGGTCAGGGAGATACGCAGTATTTT. Translation gives CASSRRGSGQGDTQYF.

The genes are TRBV19 and TRBJ2-7, with 7 bases matching TRBD1. V shed 6 bases and J 5 bases; nucleotides not matched to a gene: 10. CDR1 and CDR2 (germline): LNHDA, SQIVND (reference sequence). The CDR3 is 14 amino acids. Written as DNA, the CDR3 is TGTGCCAGTAGCCTGGGACAGTCGGGCAACGAGCAGTACTTC. Translation: CASSLGQSGNEQYF.

V usage is TRBV19 and J usage is TRBJ1-5; 8 bases map to TRBD1. V lost 5 bases, J lost 4 bases, and 4 bases stayed unmatched. Per germline, CDR1 LNHDA and CDR2 SQIVND (reference sequence). The CDR3 length is 14 residues. CDR3 DNA sequence: TGTGCCAGTAGTCCAGGACAGGGTAATCAGCCCCAGCATTTT. Its protein is CASSPGQGNQPQHF.

The chain recombines TRBV19 with TRBJ1-1, with 7 bases that match TRBD1. From germline, CDR1 is LNHDA and CDR2 SQIVND (reference sequence). J lost 6 bases, V lost 6 bases, and 10 bases had no gene match. This CDR3 is 14 amino acids long. The CDR3 sequence: CASRGDRAWAEAFF. In DNA, the CDR3 is TGTGCCAGTAGGGGAGACAGGGCGTGGGCTGAAGCTTTCTTT.

The V gene is TRBV28, the J gene TRBJ2-3; D possibly corresponds to TRBD2 (7 bases). V gave up 5 bases and J gave up 2 bases, with 17 bases separating them. The length of the CDR3 is 16 residues. In germline, CDR1 is MDHEN, CDR2 SYDVKM. The CDR3 bases are TGTGCCAGCAGTGGGGGGGACACCTACTCCACAGATACGCAGTATTTT. Residues: CASSGGDTYSTDTQYF.

This clone came up a few times. This CDR3 reads CASSIIGVGNQPQHF. The CDR3 bases are TGTGCCAGTAGTATTATAGGGGTTGGCAATCAGCCCCAGCATTTT. The J gene is TRBJ1-5, the V gene TRBV19; a weak D match, TRBD1 (5 bases). V lost 3 bases and J 2 bases, leaving 11 bases between the germline ends. This CDR3 comprises 15 residues. Germline V gene data show CDR1 as LNHDA and CDR2 as SQIVND (reference sequence).